This T cell receptor (beta chain) appears in the sequencing data of a study of long-term antiretroviral therapy in people with HIV. Regarding the study as a whole: Investigators report no available data on ART adherence, viral resistance or therapy changes.

Version v3.0 of the immunoSEQ assay ran at survey level. Repertoires were generated with immunoSEQ multiplex PCR, while TCRdb's copy carries only in-frame clones and drops some. The sample lists fewer than 30,000 clones, roughly 82% seen once, with 5.5% to 6% in the top ten. This clone was picked up one time. Antigen unknown. This specimen consisted of unsorted PBMCs, obtained 1.1 years before starting antiretroviral therapy. The origin of this receptor is a woman under 40 with HIV.

The CDR3 DNA follows: TGTGCCAGCAGCTCCCTCCTTGGGGACGGACCTACCTACGAGCAGTACTTC. Encoded protein: CASSSLLGDGPTYEQYF. J is TRBJ2-7 and V is TRBV11-2; D tentatively reads TRBD1 or TRBD2 (5 bases each). Per the germline V gene, CDR1 is SGHAT and CDR2 is FQNNGV. Trimming shortened V by 4 bases and J by 2 bases, and 21 bases separated the two germline ends. The CDR3 runs to 17 residues.